The 13 T cell receptor beta chains given below trace back to one sample, sequenced in a study of shared clonotypes between healthy human individuals. Selected positively for CCR7 and CD45RO-negative, naive CD8 cells excluded terminally differentiated effector memory CD45RA+ cells. Only in-frame clones appear in the TCRdb table, and some are missing; sequencing was by immunoSEQ multiplex PCR. The table lists around 2.1 million clones, about 92% of them singletons. Sequencing was performed on naive CD8+ T cells from PBMCs. The receptors were gathered from a man between 18 and 29 years old in good health. Some clones in this sample may be carry-over from other donors' samples.

The chain links TRBV7-9 to TRBJ2-2; perhaps TRBD1 as D (5 bases). The germline V gene has CDR1 SEHNR and CDR2 FQNEAQ (reference sequence). Trimming left V 2 bases short and J 5 bases short, with 15 bases between. The CDR3 contains 16 residues. In DNA form, the CDR3 reads TGTGCCAGCAGCTTATACACAGGTGGATTGACCGGGGAGCTGTTTTTT. The encoded protein is CASSLYTGGLTGELFF.

This clone has a single count. This rearrangement joins TRBV19 to TRBJ2-2; D uncertain. Germline values: CDR1 LNHDA, CDR2 SQIVND (reference sequence). This CDR3 has 14 residues. V gave up 3 bases and J gave up 7 bases, with 12 bases separating them. This chain's CDR3 is CASSISGSLGELFF. The CDR3 DNA is TGTGCCAGTAGTATCTCCGGGTCACTCGGGGAGCTGTTTTTT.

The V and J genes are TRBV11-2 and TRBJ1-4, with D possibly being TRBD1 (5 bases). Trimming left V 7 bases short and J 1 base short, with 13 bases between. The CDR3 is made up of 15 amino acids. Germline V CDR1 and CDR2: SGHAT, FQNNGV. DNA of the CDR3: TGTGCCAGCATGGGGCGGCAGGGAACTAATGAAAAACTGTTTTTT. Translating gives CASMGRQGTNEKLFF.

The rearrangement joins TRBV27 to TRBJ2-7; 7 bases fit TRBD2. CDR1 MNHEY and CDR2 SMNVEV come from the germline V gene (reference sequence). The CDR3 consists of 15 residues. V lost 3 bases and J lost 2; bases outside the gene matches: 7. CDR3 amino acids: CASSLEVAGAYEQYF. The CDR3 DNA is TGTGCCAGCAGTTTGGAAGTAGCGGGTGCCTACGAGCAGTACTTC.

This rearrangement joins TRBV2 to TRBJ2-7; possibly TRBD1 for D (5 bases). Germline V gene lookup returns CDR1 SNHLY and CDR2 FYNNEI. The CDR3 has 18 amino acids. V dropped 2 bases and J dropped 3 bases, with 23 bases sitting between them. CDR3 amino acids: CASSERAVGQGNGYEQYF. The DNA for the CDR3 is TGTGCCAGCAGTGAAAGGGCGGTCGGGCAGGGAAACGGCTACGAGCAGTACTTC.

The chain joins TRBV28 to TRBJ1-2, with 7 bases matching TRBD1. J was trimmed by 7 bases and V by 5 bases; bases with no gene match: 10. Germline CDR1 MDHEN, CDR2 SYDVKM. The CDR3 is 14 residues long. CDR3 protein: CASSPRQGWGGYTF. In nucleotides, the CDR3 is TGTGCCAGCAGTCCTCGACAGGGTTGGGGTGGCTACACCTTC.

V and J are TRBV19 and TRBJ2-3; D perhaps matches TRBD2 (6 bases). The V end was cut by 7 bases, the J end by 1 base, with 24 bases between. Germline V gives CDR1 LNHDA, CDR2 SQIVND (reference sequence). The CDR3 sequence is 18 residues long. The CDR3 here is CASMNILAVLGGTDTQYF. CDR3 DNA: TGTGCCAGTATGAACATATTAGCGGTGTTGGGTGGCACAGATACGCAGTATTTT.

The V call is TRBV10-3, the J call TRBJ2-5; 8 positions match TRBD1. V was pared by 4 bases and J by 3 bases, with 4 bases of the junction left unmatched. The CDR3 is 14 amino acids. In germline, CDR1 is ENHRY, CDR2 SYGVKD. CDR3 protein: CAISAVDREETQYF. In DNA form, the CDR3 reads TGTGCCATCAGTGCGGTGGACAGGGAAGAGACCCAGTACTTC.

The chain is built from TRBV10-1 and TRBJ2-5, with D possibly called TRBD1 or TRBD2 (5 bases each). The length of the CDR3 is 15 residues. Germline V gene lookup returns CDR1 WNHNN and CDR2 SYGVQD (reference sequence). V lost 7 bases and J lost 4, with 19 bases in between. Here the CDR3 DNA reads TGCGCCAGCACCGAAGTGGGGGAAATAGGAGAGACCCAGTACTTC. As protein: CASTEVGEIGETQYF.

The CDR3 protein is CASSSDRGLHEQYF. For the CDR3, the DNA is TGTGCCAGCAGCTCCGACAGGGGGCTCCACGAGCAGTACTTC. The V call is TRBV5-4, the J call TRBJ2-7, with 10 positions matching TRBD1. The CDR3 totals 14 residues. V lost 3 bases and J lost 5; bases outside the gene matches: 5. Germline CDR1 SGHNT, CDR2 YYREEE (reference sequence).

The rearrangement uses TRBV5-4 and TRBJ2-1; D gene uncertain. Germline CDR1 reads SGHNT; CDR2 reads YYREEE (reference sequence). V lost 4 bases and J lost 9, with 14 bases in between. This CDR3 has 13 residues. This CDR3 reads CASSPRGVSEQFF. CDR3 coding DNA: TGTGCCAGCAGCCCCCGTGGAGTCAGTGAGCAGTTCTTC.

V and J are TRBV6-5 and TRBJ1-1; D uncertain. Per the germline V gene, CDR1 is MNHEY and CDR2 is SVGAGI. V lost 0 bases and J lost 7, with 9 bases in between. The length of the CDR3 is 13 residues. The CDR3 is CASSYSSWGEAFF. For the CDR3, the DNA is TGTGCCAGCAGTTACTCGAGTTGGGGTGAAGCTTTCTTT.

The chain couples TRBV27 to TRBJ1-1, with 7 positions matching TRBD1. V gave up 3 bases and J gave up 3 bases; unmatched junction bases: 7. Per germline, CDR1 MNHEY and CDR2 SMNVEV (reference sequence). The CDR3 contains 15 residues. The chain's CDR3 is CASSFGLTGDTEAFF. In DNA form, the CDR3 reads TGTGCCAGCAGTTTTGGCCTAACAGGGGACACTGAAGCTTTCTTT.